The T cell receptor beta chain under discussion was sequenced for a study of CXCR3-negative and CXCR3-positive naive CD8 T cells. About the research overall: Some 150 million TRB reads were obtained overall (about 1.5 +/- 0.3 million per library).

The CDR3 covers 13 residues. 5' RACE with UMI labels generated the TRB cDNA libraries. TCRdb re-called the 5' RACE reads and catalogs CDR3 proteins one per entry, DNA excluded. The repertoire table contains 65,000 to 75,000 distinct CDR3 sequences. This sequence was found in a human donor in good health. Some clones in this sample may be carry-over from other donors' samples. The chain has TRBV12-3 or TRBV12-4 and TRBJ1-2. Sequencing was done on a sample of naive CXCR3- CD8+ T cells from blood. The subset here: CD45RO-CCR7+CD27+CD95- naive CD8+ T cells lacking CXCR3 (TNR3-). CDR3 sequence reads: CASTPTVNYGYTF.